Below are 21 T cell receptor beta chains sequenced from a single sample in a study of T cell changes during pregnancy in multiple sclerosis. Assay used: immunoSEQ multiplex PCR; TCRdb lists only in-frame clones, some missing. The sample shows about 52,000 clones, over 80% of them seen only once. Sequenced material: CD4+ T cells from peripheral blood mononuclear cells, taken after pregnancy. Source of these receptors: a female donor in good health, enrolled as a control in a pregnancy study.

This chain connects TRBV5-4 to TRBJ2-5, with TRBD1 matching 7 bases. J was trimmed by 1 base and V by 6 bases; bases with no gene match: 6. From germline, CDR1 is SGHNT and CDR2 YYREEE (reference sequence). This CDR3 region has 14 residues. The CDR3 is CASTLKGAQETQYF. In nucleotides, the CDR3 is TGTGCCAGCACCCTCAAGGGGGCCCAAGAGACCCAGTACTTC. The variable domain in full, with the rest retrieved from reference TRBV5-4 and TRBJ2-5, is ETGVTQSPTHLIKTRGQQVTLRCSSQSGHNTVSWYQQALGQGPQFIFQYYREEENGRGNFPPRFSGLQFPNYSSELNVNALELDDSALYLCASTLKGAQETQYFGPGTRLLVL.

The chain employs TRBV4-3 and TRBJ1-2; 12 bases line up with TRBD1. Germline CDR1 is LGHNA and CDR2 is YSLEER. This CDR3 has 15 amino acids. Trimming at V came to 1 base and at J to 8 bases, leaving 5 bases not matched to a gene. CDR3 sequence: CASSQAGQGARGYTF. CDR3 sequence (DNA): TGCGCCAGCAGCCAAGCGGGACAGGGGGCGCGCGGCTACACCTTC.

The rearrangement uses TRBV28 and TRBJ1-2; possibly TRBD1 for D (6 bases). This CDR3 has 14 residues. Germline V gene data show CDR1 as MDHEN and CDR2 as SYDVKM. With 11 bases removed from V and 0 bases from J, the gap between germline ends came to 16 bases. In DNA form, the CDR3 reads TGTGCCGCCAGACAGGAGCCCTCTAACTATGGCTACACCTTC. Encoded protein: CAARQEPSNYGYTF.

V gene TRBV19 combines with J gene TRBJ1-3; D is ambiguous. Trimming cost V 5 bases and J 0 bases, with 8 bases left between them. This CDR3 contains 14 residues. Germline assignment: CDR1 LNHDA and CDR2 SQIVND (reference sequence). CDR3 sequence: CASSWAGSGNTIYF. The CDR3 DNA reads as TGTGCCAGTAGTTGGGCCGGCTCTGGAAACACCATATATTTT.

This chain links TRBV7-9 with TRBJ1-1, with TRBD1 as a possible D gene (5 bases). V shed 0 bases and J shed 4 bases, with 9 bases lying between them. Germline CDR1 reads SEHNR; CDR2 reads FQNEAQ (reference sequence). The CDR3 totals 14 residues. CDR3 sequence: CASSLAAQGTEAFF. CDR3 coding DNA: TGTGCCAGCAGCTTAGCTGCGCAGGGCACTGAAGCTTTCTTT.

The chain carries TRBV1 and TRBJ2-3; the D call TRBD2 from the table was never checked on the DNA. TRBV1 constitutes a pseudogene. This CDR3 is 19 amino acids long. As DNA, the CDR3 is TGCACCAGCAGCCAAGGGCCCCGTATTGGGCGGGGGTACTCAGATACGCAGTATTTT. As protein: CTSSQGPRIGRGYSDTQYF.

In this sample, this clone turned up once. The J gene is TRBJ2-1, the V gene TRBV7-3; D remains ambiguous. The CDR3 is 13 amino acids. Germline V gene data show CDR1 as SGHTA and CDR2 as FQGTGA. V lost 5 bases to trimming and J lost 6 bases, with 11 bases between them. The CDR3 nucleotides are TGTGCCAGCAGCCCCCTTCCTTTCAATGAGCAGTTCTTC. Protein sequence: CASSPLPFNEQFF.

This chain links TRBV4-1 with TRBJ2-7; D is undetermined. The CDR3 sequence is 15 residues long. The V and J ends lost 2 bases and 2 bases respectively, with 13 bases between them. Germline-derived CDR1 and CDR2 are MGHRA and YSYEKL. DNA for the CDR3: TGCGCCAGCAGCCAATCCCCAGTCTCTGCCTACGAGCAGTACTTC. This gives the protein CASSQSPVSAYEQYF.

The genes are TRBV6-6 and TRBJ2-7, with 11 bases identical to TRBD1. The CDR3 has 15 residues. The germline V gene encodes CDR1 MNHNY and CDR2 SVGAGI (reference sequence). V was pared by 2 bases and J by 6 bases, with 6 bases of the junction left unmatched. DNA of the CDR3: TGTGCCAGCAGTTACCGGGGACAGGGGGAGGGCGAGCAGTACTTC. This gives the protein CASSYRGQGEGEQYF.

As DNA, the CDR3 is TGTGCCAGCAGCCTTAAAGGGGGTTCCTCCTACAATGAGCAGTTCTTC. It specifies CASSLKGGSSYNEQFF. The rearrangement uses TRBV4-2 and TRBJ2-1; D is perhaps TRBD1 (6 bases). There are 16 residues in the CDR3. Looked up from germline, CDR1 is LGHNA and CDR2 is YNFKEQ. Trimming left V 4 bases short and J 0 bases short, with 13 bases between.

The chain recombines TRBV18 with TRBJ1-4; D is perhaps TRBD1 (5 bases). CDR3 length: 17 amino acids. Deletions cut 3 bases from V and 0 bases from J, with 14 bases between. Germline V gene data show CDR1 as KGHSH and CDR2 as LQKENI. This CDR3 reads CASSPVNPGATNEKLFF. CDR3 coding DNA: TGTGCCAGCTCACCCGTAAATCCGGGGGCAACTAATGAAAAACTGTTTTTT.

The V gene is TRBV5-1, the J gene TRBJ2-1, with TRBD1 matching over 11 bases. The CDR3 runs to 18 residues. Trimming removed 4 bases from V and 4 bases from J; junction bases left unmatched: 13. Germline V lookup: CDR1 SGHRS, CDR2 YFSETQ. The CDR3 DNA reads as TGCGCCAGCAGCCGGGGGAGGACAGGGGGCGCAGGGTACAATGAGCAGTTCTTC. This sequence encodes CASSRGRTGGAGYNEQFF.

The rearrangement links TRBV4-1 to TRBJ2-5; D not resolved. The CDR3 contains 14 residues. The germline V gene encodes CDR1 MGHRA and CDR2 YSYEKL. With 4 bases removed from V and 2 bases from J, the gap between germline ends came to 11 bases. This CDR3 reads CASSRVETQETQYF. The CDR3 DNA reads TGCGCCAGCAGCCGGGTCGAGACTCAAGAGACCCAGTACTTC.

The CDR3 loop is CASSRFFDQPQHF. The DNA of the CDR3 is TGTGCCAGCAGTCGGTTTTTCGATCAGCCCCAGCATTTT. V is TRBV2 and J is TRBJ1-5, with D hard to call. Trimming took 5 bases from V and 5 from J, leaving 10 bases between them. From germline, CDR1 is SNHLY and CDR2 FYNNEI. The CDR3 contains 13 residues.

The DNA for the CDR3 is TGTGCCAGCAGTCTCCCAAACGGGGGAGGGGGCTACACCTTC. Protein: CASSLPNGGGGYTF. The rearrangement uses TRBV7-9 and TRBJ1-2; the D gene is possibly TRBD1 (5 bases). The germline V gene encodes CDR1 SEHNR and CDR2 FQNEAQ (reference sequence). V was pared by 6 bases and J by 8 bases, with 19 bases between. The CDR3 loop spans 14 amino acids. The entire variable domain, with the rest obtained from reference TRBV7-9 and TRBJ1-2, is as follows: DTGVSQNPRHKITKRGQNVTFRCDPISEHNRLYWYRQTLGQGPEFLTYFQNEAQLEKSRLLSDRFSAERPKGSFSTLEIQRTEQGDSAMYLCASSLPNGGGGYTFGSGTRLTVV.

The rearrangement joins TRBV9 to TRBJ2-5, with 7 bases that match TRBD2. The CDR3 has 17 residues. V was pared by 1 base and J by 5 bases, with 14 bases of the junction left unmatched. Germline-derived CDR1 and CDR2 are SGDLS and YYNGEE. The CDR3 region has the DNA TGTGCCAGCAGCGTAAGCAGCGGGGCTCTCGGTGGGGAGACCCAGTACTTC. Translated: CASSVSSGALGGETQYF.

V and J are TRBV5-5 and TRBJ2-3; no reliable D call. In germline, CDR1 is SGHKS, CDR2 YYEKEE (reference sequence). V lost 0 bases and J lost 11, with 7 bases in between. This CDR3 has 11 residues. The CDR3 coding sequence is TGTGCCAGCAGCTTGGATTTCGGGCAGTATTTT. It codes for CASSLDFGQYF.

V usage is TRBV7-8 and J usage is TRBJ1-2; TRBD1 matches 9 bases. The CDR3 runs to 15 residues. Germline CDR1 SGHVS, CDR2 FQNEAQ. Germline trimming cut 2 bases from V and 2 bases from J; bases unmatched to any gene: 3. CDR3 coding DNA: TGTGCCAGCAGCTTAAGGGGGACAGGGAACTATGGCTACACCTTC. It is translated as CASSLRGTGNYGYTF.

J is TRBJ2-3 and V is TRBV5-1, with TRBD2 identical over 10 bases. There are 16 residues in the CDR3. The V and J ends lost 0 bases and 2 bases, in that order; junction bases with no gene match: 3. Germline CDR1 and CDR2: SGHRS and YFSETQ. CDR3: CASSLAAGGNTDTQYF. CDR3 coding DNA: TGCGCCAGCAGCTTGGCAGCGGGGGGGAACACAGATACGCAGTATTTT.

This sequence joins TRBV19 and TRBJ1-6, with 9 bases aligning to TRBD1. Germline V gene sequence: CDR1 LNHDA, CDR2 SQIVND (reference sequence). The junction had 7 bases not matched to a gene; V was cut back by 4 bases and J by 6 bases. There are 16 residues in the CDR3. CDR3 sequence (DNA): TGTGCCAGTAGTAATGCCGGGACAGGGCTTAATTCACCCCTCCACTTT. This encodes CASSNAGTGLNSPLHF.

This chain joins TRBV27 and TRBJ2-7; 7 bases are shared with TRBD1. CDR1 is MNHEY, CDR2 SMNVEV, per germline (reference sequence). The CDR3 is made up of 13 amino acids. After removal of 6 bases from V and 6 bases from J, the junction contained 8 bases not matched to a gene. CDR3 coding DNA: TGTGCCAGCAGCCAATTGACAGGGACCGAGCAGTACTTC. Its translation is CASSQLTGTEQYF.